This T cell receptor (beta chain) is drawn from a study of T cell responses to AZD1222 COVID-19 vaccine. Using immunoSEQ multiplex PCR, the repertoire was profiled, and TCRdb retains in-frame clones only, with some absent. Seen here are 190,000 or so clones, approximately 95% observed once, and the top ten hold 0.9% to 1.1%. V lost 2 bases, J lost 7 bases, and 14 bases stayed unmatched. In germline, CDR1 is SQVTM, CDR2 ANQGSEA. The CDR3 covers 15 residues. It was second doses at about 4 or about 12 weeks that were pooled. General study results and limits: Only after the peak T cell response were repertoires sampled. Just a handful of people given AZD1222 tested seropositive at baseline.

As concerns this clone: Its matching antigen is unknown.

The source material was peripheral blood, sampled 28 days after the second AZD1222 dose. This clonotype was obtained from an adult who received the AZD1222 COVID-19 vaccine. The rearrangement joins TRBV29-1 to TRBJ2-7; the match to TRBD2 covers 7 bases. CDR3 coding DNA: TGCAGCGTTGAAAACGGTCGAAAGGGACTACTTGAGCAGTACTTC. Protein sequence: CSVENGRKGLLEQYF.